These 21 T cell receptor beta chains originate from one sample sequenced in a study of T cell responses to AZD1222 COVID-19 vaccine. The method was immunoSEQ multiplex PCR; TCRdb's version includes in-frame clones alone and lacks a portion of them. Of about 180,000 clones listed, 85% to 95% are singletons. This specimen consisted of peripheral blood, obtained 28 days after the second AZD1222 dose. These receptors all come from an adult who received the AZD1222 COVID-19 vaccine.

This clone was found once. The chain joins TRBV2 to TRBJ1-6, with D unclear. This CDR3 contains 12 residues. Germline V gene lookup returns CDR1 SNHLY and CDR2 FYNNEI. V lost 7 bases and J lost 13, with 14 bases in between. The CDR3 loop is CASTSTLSPLHF. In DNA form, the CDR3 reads TGTGCCAGCACGTCCACCCTTTCCCCCCTCCACTTT.

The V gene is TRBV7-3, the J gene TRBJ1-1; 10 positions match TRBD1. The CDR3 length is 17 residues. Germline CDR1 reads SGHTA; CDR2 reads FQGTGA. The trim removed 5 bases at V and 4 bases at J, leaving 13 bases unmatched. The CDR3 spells CASSIRDRGHRGTEAFF. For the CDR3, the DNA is TGTGCCAGCAGCATTAGGGACAGGGGCCACCGGGGCACTGAAGCTTTCTTT.

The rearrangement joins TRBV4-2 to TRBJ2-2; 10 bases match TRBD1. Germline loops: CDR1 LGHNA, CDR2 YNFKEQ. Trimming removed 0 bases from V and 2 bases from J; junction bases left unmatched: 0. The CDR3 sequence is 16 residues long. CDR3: CASSQETGGNTGELFF. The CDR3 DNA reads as TGTGCCAGCAGCCAAGAGACAGGGGGCAACACCGGGGAGCTGTTTTTT.

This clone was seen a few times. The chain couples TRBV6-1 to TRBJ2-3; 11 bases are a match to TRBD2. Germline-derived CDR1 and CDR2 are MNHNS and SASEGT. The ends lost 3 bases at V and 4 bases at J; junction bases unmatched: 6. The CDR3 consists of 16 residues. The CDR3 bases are TGTGCCAGCAGTGACCTAGCGGGAGGTTGGGCAGATACGCAGTATTTT. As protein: CASSDLAGGWADTQYF.

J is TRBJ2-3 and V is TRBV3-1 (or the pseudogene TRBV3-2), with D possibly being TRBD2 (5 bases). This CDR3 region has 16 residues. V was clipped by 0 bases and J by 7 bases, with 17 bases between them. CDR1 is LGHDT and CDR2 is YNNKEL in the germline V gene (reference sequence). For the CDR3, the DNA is TGTGCCAGCAGCCAAGATTTTGGTAGCGTAACGCATACGCAGTATTTT. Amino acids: CASSQDFGSVTHTQYF.

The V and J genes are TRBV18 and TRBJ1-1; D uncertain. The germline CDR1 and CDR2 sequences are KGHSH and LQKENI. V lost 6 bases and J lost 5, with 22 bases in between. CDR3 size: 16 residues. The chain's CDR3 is CASSPPLSNLGTEAFF. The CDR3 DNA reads TGTGCCAGCTCCCCGCCCCTATCCAACTTAGGGACTGAAGCTTTCTTT.

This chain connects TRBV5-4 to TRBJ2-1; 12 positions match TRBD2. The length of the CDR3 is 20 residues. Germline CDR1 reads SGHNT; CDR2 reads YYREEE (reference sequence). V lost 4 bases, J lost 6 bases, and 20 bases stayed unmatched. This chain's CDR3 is CASSLTSWGRTSGGLNEQFF. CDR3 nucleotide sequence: TGTGCCAGCAGCCTCACCTCATGGGGGAGAACTAGCGGGGGGCTCAATGAGCAGTTCTTC. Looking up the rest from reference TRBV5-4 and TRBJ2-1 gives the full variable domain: ETGVTQSPTHLIKTRGQQVTLRCSSQSGHNTVSWYQQALGQGPQFIFQYYREEENGRGNFPPRFSGLQFPNYSSELNVNALELDDSALYLCASSLTSWGRTSGGLNEQFFGPGTRLTVL.

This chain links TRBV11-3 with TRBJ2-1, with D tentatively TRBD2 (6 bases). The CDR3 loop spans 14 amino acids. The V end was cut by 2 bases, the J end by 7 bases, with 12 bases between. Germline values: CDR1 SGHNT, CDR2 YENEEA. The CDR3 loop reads CASSLSAGSNEQFF. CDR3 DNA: TGTGCCAGCAGCTTATCGGCGGGGAGTAATGAGCAGTTCTTC.

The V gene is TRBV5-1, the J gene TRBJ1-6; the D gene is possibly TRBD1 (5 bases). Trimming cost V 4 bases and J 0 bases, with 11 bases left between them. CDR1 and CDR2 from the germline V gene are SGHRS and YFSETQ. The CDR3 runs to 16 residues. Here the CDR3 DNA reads TGCGCCAGCAGCCCGGAGGGGAGCTCCTATAATTCACCCCTCCACTTT. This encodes CASSPEGSSYNSPLHF.

The CDR3 loop reads CASSLERDSPLHF. CDR3 sequence (DNA): TGTGCCAGCAGCTTGGAAAGAGATTCACCCCTCCACTTT. The chain links TRBV5-6 to TRBJ1-6; D gene unclear. CDR3 length: 13 amino acids. V was shortened by 0 bases and J by 8 bases, with 6 bases between the two germline ends. Looked up from germline, CDR1 is SGHDT and CDR2 is YYEEEE.

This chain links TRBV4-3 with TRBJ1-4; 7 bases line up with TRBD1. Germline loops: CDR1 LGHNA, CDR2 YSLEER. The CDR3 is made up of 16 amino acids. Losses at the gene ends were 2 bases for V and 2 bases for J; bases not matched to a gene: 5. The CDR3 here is CASSQFRTGTNEKLFF. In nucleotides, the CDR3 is TGCGCCAGCAGCCAATTTAGGACAGGTACTAATGAAAAACTGTTTTTT.

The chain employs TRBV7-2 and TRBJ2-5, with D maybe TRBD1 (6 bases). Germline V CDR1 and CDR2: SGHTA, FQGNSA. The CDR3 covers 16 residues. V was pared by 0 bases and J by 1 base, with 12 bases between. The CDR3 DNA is TGTGCCAGCAGCTTAGCCCCGTACAGGGCCCAAGAGACCCAGTACTTC. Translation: CASSLAPYRAQETQYF.

The CDR3 reads CAISGLDQPQHF. The CDR3 coding sequence is TGTGCCATCAGTGGGCTGGATCAGCCCCAGCATTTT. The rearrangement links TRBV10-3 to TRBJ1-5; no definite D call. The germline CDR1 and CDR2 sequences are ENHRY and SYGVKD. This CDR3 has 12 amino acids. V lost 4 bases, J lost 5 bases, and 6 bases lay in between.

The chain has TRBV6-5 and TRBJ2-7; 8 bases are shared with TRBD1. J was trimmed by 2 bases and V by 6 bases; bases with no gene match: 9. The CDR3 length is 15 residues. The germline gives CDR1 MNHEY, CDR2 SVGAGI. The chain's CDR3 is CASRNRGFPAYEQYF. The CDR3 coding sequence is TGTGCCAGCAGAAACAGGGGGTTCCCCGCCTACGAGCAGTACTTC.

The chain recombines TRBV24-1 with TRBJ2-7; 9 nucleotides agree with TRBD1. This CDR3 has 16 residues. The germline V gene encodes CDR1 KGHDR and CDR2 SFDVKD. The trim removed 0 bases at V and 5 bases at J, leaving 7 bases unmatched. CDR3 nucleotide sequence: TGTGCCACCAGTGATTTGCTAGGGACAGGGATCGACGAGCAGTACTTC. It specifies CATSDLLGTGIDEQYF.

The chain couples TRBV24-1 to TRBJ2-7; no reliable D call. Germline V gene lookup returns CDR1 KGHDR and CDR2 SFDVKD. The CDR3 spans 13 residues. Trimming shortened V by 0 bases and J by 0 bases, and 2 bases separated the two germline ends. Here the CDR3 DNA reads TGTGCCACCAGTGATTTGTTCTCCTACGAGCAGTACTTC. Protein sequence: CATSDLFSYEQYF.

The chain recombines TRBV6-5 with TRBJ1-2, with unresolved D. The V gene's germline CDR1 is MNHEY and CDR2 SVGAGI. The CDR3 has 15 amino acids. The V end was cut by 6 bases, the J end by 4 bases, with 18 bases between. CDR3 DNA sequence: TGTGCCAGCAGAGATGCAGGACGAGCGCTCTATGGCTACACCTTC. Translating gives CASRDAGRALYGYTF.

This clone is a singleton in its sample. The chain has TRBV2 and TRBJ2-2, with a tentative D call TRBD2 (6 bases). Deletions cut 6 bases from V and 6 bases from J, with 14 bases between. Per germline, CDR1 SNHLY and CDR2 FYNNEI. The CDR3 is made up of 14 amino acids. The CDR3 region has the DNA TGTGCCAGCAGGACGGACGGGGGTGCCGGGGAGCTGTTTTTT. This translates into CASRTDGGAGELFF. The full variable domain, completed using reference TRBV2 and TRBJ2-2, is EPEVTQTPSHQVTQMGQEVILRCVPISNHLYFYWYRQILGQKVEFLVSFYNNEISEKSEIFDDQFSVERPDGSNFTLKIRSTKLEDSAMYFCASRTDGGAGELFFGEGSRLTVL.

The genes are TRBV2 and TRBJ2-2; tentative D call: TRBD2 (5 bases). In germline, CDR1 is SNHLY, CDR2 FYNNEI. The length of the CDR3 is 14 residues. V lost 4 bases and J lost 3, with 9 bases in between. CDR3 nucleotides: TGTGCCAGCAGTGGGAGGTGGGACACCGGGGAGCTGTTTTTT. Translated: CASSGRWDTGELFF.

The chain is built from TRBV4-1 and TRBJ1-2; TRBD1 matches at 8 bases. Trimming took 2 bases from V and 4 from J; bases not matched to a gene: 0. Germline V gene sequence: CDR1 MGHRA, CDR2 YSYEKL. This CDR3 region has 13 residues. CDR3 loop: CASSQTGGYGYTF. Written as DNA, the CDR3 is TGCGCCAGCAGCCAAACAGGGGGCTATGGCTACACCTTC.

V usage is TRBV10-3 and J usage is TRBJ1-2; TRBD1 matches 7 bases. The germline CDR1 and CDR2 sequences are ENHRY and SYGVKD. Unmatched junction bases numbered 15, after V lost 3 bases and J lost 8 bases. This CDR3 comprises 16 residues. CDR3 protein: CAISDPKKDRTRGYTF. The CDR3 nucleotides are TGTGCCATCAGTGACCCGAAAAAGGACAGGACCAGGGGCTACACCTTC.